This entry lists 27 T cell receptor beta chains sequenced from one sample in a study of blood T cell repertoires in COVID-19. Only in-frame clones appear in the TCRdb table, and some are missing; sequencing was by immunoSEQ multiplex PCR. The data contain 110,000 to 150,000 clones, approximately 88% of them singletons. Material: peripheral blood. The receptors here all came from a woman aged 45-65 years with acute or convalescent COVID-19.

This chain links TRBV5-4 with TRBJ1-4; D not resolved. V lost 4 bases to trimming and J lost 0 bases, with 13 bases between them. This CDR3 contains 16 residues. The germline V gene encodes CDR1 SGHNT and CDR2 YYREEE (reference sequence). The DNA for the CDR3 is TGTGCCAGCAGCCGGTCAGGATCATCAACTAATGAAAAACTGTTTTTT. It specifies CASSRSGSSTNEKLFF.

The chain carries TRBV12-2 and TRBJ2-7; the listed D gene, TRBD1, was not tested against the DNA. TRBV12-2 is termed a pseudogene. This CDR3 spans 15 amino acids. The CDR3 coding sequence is TGTGCAAGTCGCTTTACCACAGGGGAATGGTACGAGCAGTACTTC. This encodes CASRFTTGEWYEQYF.

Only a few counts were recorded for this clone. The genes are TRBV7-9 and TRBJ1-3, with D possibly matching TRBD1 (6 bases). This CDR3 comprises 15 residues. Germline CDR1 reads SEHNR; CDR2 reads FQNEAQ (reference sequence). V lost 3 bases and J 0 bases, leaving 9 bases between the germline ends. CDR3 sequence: CASSFRDTSGNTIYF. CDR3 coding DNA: TGTGCCAGCAGCTTTCGGGACACCTCTGGAAACACCATATATTTT. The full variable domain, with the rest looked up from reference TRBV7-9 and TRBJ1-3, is DTGVSQNPRHKITKRGQNVTFRCDPISEHNRLYWYRQTLGQGPEFLTYFQNEAQLEKSRLLSDRFSAERPKGSFSTLEIQRTEQGDSAMYLCASSFRDTSGNTIYFGEGSWLTVV.

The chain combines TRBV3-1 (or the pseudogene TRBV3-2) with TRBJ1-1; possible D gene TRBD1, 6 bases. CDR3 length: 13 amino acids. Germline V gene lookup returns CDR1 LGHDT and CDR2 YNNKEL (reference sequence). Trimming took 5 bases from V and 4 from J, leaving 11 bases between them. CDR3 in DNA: TGTGCCAGCAGCAGGGGGGGGGCCACTGAAGCTTTCTTT. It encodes CASSRGGATEAFF.

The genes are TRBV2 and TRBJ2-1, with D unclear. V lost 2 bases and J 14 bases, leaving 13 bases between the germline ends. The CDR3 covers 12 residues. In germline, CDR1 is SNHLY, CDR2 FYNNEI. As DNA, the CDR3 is TGTGCCAGCAGTGAACCAGGAACCCCCGAGTTCTTC. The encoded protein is CASSEPGTPEFF. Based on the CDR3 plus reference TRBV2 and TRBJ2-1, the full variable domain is EPEVTQTPSHQVTQMGQEVILRCVPISNHLYFYWYRQILGQKVEFLVSFYNNEISEKSEIFDDQFSVERPDGSNFTLKIRSTKLEDSAMYFCASSEPGTPEFFGPGTRLTVL.

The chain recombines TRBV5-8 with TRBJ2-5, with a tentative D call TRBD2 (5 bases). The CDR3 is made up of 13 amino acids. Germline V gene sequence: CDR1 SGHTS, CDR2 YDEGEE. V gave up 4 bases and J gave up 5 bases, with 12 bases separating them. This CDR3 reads CASSPRPGETQYF. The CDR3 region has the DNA TGTGCCAGCAGCCCCAGGCCGGGGGAGACCCAGTACTTC.

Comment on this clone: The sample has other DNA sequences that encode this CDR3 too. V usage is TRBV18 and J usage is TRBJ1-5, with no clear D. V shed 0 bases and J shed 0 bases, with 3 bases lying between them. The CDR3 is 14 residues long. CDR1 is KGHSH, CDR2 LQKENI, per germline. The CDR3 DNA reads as TGTGCCAGCTCACCACCTAATAGCAATCAGCCCCAGCATTTT. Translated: CASSPPNSNQPQHF.

CDR3 bases: TGTGCCAGCAGCTCCAACTATCCCGGGACAGGAACGGTGTGGACCTTC. This codes for CASSSNYPGTGTVWTF. The chain links TRBV7-6 to TRBJ1-2; 8 bases line up with TRBD1. This CDR3 contains 16 residues. Germline trimming cut 4 bases from V and 14 bases from J; bases unmatched to any gene: 21. The germline gives CDR1 SGHVS, CDR2 FNYEAQ.

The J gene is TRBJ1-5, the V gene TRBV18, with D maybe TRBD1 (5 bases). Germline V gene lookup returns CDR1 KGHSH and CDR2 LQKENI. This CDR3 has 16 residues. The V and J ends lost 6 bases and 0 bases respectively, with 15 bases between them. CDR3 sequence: CASSQSRGDSNQPQHF. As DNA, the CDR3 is TGTGCCAGCTCTCAGAGCCGGGGGGATAGCAATCAGCCCCAGCATTTT.

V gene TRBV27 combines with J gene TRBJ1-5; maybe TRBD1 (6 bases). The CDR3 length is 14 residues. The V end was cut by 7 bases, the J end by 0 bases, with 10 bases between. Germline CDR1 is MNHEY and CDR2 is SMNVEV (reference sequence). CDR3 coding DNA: TGTGCCAGCACCCCACAGGGTAGCAATCAGCCCCAGCATTTT. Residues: CASTPQGSNQPQHF.

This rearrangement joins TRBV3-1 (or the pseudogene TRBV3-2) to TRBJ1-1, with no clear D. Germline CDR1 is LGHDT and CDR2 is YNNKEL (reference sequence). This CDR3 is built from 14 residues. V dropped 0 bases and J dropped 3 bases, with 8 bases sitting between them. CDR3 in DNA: TGTGCCAGCAGCCAAGATCCGTCCTACACTGAAGCTTTCTTT. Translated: CASSQDPSYTEAFF.

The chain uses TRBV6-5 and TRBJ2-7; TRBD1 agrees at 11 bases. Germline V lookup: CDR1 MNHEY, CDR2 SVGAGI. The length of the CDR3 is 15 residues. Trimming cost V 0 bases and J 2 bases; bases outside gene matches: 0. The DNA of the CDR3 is TGTGCCAGCAGTTACTCGGGACAGGGGGCCTACGAGCAGTACTTC. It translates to CASSYSGQGAYEQYF.

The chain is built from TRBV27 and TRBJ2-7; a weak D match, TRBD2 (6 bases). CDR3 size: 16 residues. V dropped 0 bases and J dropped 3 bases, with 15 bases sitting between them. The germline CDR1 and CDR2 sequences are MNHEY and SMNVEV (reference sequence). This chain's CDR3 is CASSLSGSGWVYEQYF. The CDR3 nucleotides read TGTGCCAGCAGTTTATCGGGCAGCGGGTGGGTCTACGAGCAGTACTTC.

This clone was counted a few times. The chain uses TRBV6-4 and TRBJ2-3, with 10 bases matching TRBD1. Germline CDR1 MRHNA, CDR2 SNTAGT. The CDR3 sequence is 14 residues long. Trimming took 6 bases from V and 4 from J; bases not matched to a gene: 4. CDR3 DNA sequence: TGTGCCAGCAGCCCGGGACAGGGGCCAGATACGCAGTATTTT. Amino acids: CASSPGQGPDTQYF.

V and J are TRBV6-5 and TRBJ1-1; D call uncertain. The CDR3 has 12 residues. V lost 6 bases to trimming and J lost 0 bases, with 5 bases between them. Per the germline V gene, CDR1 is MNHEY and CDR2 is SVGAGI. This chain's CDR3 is CASRSVNTEAFF. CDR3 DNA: TGTGCCAGCAGGTCGGTGAACACTGAAGCTTTCTTT.

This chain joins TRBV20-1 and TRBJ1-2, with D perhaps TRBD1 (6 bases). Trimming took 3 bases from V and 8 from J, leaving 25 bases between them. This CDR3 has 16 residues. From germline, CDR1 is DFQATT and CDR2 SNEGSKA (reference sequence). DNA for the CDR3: TGCAGTGCTAGTGGCTACACAGGGATCCCTTCTAGCGGCTACACCTTC. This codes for CSASGYTGIPSSGYTF.

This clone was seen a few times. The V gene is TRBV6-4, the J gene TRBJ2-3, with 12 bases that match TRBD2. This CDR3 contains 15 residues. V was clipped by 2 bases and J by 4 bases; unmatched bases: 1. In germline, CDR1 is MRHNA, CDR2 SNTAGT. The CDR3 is CASSDASGRADTQYF. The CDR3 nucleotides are TGTGCCAGCAGTGACGCTAGCGGGAGGGCAGATACGCAGTATTTT.

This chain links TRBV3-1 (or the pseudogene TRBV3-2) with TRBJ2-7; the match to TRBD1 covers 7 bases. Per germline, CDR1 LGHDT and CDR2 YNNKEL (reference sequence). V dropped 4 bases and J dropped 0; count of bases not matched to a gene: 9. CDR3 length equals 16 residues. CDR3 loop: CASSRLPGQSSYEQYF. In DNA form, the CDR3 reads TGTGCCAGCAGCCGCCTACCGGGACAGAGCTCCTACGAGCAGTACTTC.

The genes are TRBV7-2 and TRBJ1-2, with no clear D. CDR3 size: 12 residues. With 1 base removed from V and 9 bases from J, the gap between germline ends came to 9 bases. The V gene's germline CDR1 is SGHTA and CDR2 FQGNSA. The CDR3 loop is CASSLVRARYTF. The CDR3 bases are TGTGCCAGCAGCTTAGTGCGGGCTCGCTACACCTTC.

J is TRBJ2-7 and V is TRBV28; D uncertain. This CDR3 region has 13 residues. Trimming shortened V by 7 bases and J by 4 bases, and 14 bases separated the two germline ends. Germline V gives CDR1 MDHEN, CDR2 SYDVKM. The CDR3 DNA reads TGTGCCAGCATTCCCTCCATCGGTTACGAGCAGTACTTC. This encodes CASIPSIGYEQYF.

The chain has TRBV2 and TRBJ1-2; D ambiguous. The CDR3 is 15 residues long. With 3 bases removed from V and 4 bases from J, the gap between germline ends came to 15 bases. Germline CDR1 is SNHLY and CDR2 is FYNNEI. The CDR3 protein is CASSEVGVIPYGYTF. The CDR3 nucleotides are TGTGCCAGCAGTGAGGTGGGAGTCATTCCCTATGGCTACACCTTC. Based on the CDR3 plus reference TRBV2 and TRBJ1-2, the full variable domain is EPEVTQTPSHQVTQMGQEVILRCVPISNHLYFYWYRQILGQKVEFLVSFYNNEISEKSEIFDDQFSVERPDGSNFTLKIRSTKLEDSAMYFCASSEVGVIPYGYTFGSGTRLTVV.

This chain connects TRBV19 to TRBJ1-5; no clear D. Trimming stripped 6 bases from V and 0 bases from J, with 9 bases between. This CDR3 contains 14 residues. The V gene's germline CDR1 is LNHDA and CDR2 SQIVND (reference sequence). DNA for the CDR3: TGTGCCAGTAGAGAGTCAGGTAGCAATCAGCCCCAGCATTTT. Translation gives CASRESGSNQPQHF.

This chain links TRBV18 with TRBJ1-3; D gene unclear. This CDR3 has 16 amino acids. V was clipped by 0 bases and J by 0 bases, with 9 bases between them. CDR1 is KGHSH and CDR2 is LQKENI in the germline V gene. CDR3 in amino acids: CASSPPPGSSGNTIYF. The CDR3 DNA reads TGTGCCAGCTCACCACCCCCAGGTAGCTCTGGAAACACCATATATTTT. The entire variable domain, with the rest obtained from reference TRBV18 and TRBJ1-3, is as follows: NAGVMQNPRHLVRRRGQEARLRCSPMKGHSHVYWYRQLPEEGLKFMVYLQKENIIDESGMPKERFSAEFPKEGPSILRIQQVVRGDSAAYFCASSPPPGSSGNTIYFGEGSWLTVV.

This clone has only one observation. CDR3 region: CASGTGGVGNTIYF. CDR3 in DNA: TGTGCCAGTGGGACAGGGGGAGTTGGAAACACCATATATTTT. The rearrangement links TRBV19 to TRBJ1-3; 11 bases agree with TRBD1. The CDR3 totals 14 residues. V lost 8 bases and J lost 3; bases outside the gene matches: 3. The V gene's germline CDR1 is LNHDA and CDR2 SQIVND (reference sequence).

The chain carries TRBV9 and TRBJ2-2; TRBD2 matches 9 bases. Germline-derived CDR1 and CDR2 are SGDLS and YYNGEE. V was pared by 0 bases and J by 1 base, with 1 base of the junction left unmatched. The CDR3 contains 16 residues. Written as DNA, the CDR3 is TGTGCCAGCAGCGTAGCGACTAGCGGGAACACCGGGGAGCTGTTTTTT. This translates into CASSVATSGNTGELFF.

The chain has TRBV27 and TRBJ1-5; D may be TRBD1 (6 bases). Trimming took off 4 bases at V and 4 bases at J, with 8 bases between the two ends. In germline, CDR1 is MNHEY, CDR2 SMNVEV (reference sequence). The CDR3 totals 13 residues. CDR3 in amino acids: CASSYRVNQPQHF. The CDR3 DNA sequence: TGTGCCAGCAGTTACAGGGTAAATCAGCCCCAGCATTTT.

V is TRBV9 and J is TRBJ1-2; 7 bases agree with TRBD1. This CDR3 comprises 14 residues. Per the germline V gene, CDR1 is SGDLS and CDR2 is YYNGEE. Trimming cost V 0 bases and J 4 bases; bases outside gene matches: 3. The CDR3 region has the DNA TGTGCCAGCAGCGTAGTCGCAGGGGGCTATGGCTACACCTTC. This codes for CASSVVAGGYGYTF.